The 28 T cell receptor beta chains in this list originate from one sample, sequenced in a study of blood T cell repertoires in COVID-19. Here immunoSEQ multiplex PCR was the method, and the copy in TCRdb shows in-frame clones only, minus some. The table lists roughly 150,000 clones, approximately 79% of them singletons. The sample consisted of PBMCs or T cells enriched from blood (not recorded which). These receptors originate from a woman in her 70s in a cohort exposed to, infected with or recovered from COVID-19 (not recorded which).

Only a few counts were recorded for this clone. The chain combines TRBV2 with TRBJ1-2, with TRBD1 matching 7 bases. Germline lookup yields CDR1 SNHLY and CDR2 FYNNEI. The trim removed 11 bases at V and 4 bases at J, leaving 4 bases unmatched. The CDR3 is 11 amino acids. The CDR3 protein is CAASGGYGYTF. CDR3 DNA sequence: TGTGCCGCCTCAGGGGGCTATGGCTACACCTTC.

The V and J genes are TRBV5-1 and TRBJ2-1, with TRBD2 identical over 14 bases. The V gene end was trimmed by 6 bases and the J gene end by 7 bases; junction bases not matched to a gene: 6. CDR1 is SGHRS, CDR2 YFSETQ, per germline. The CDR3 consists of 15 residues. CDR3 amino acids: CASTWTSGGSNEQFF. For the CDR3, the DNA is TGCGCCAGCACCTGGACTAGCGGGGGGAGTAATGAGCAGTTCTTC.

The gene calls are TRBV11-3 and TRBJ2-3, with D tentatively TRBD1 (7 bases). Germline CDR1 and CDR2: SGHNT and YENEEA. This CDR3 is 15 amino acids long. Trimming removed 5 bases at V and 1 base at J, with 13 bases between. The CDR3 loop is CASSPRGDGTDTQYF. In DNA form, the CDR3 reads TGTGCCAGCAGCCCCAGGGGGGATGGCACAGATACGCAGTATTTT.

This chain connects TRBV4-1 to TRBJ1-2; D might be TRBD1 (6 bases). Per the germline V gene, CDR1 is MGHRA and CDR2 is YSYEKL. V was shortened by 0 bases and J by 7 bases, with 27 bases between the two germline ends. This CDR3 has 19 amino acids. This CDR3 is CASSQEIGGGAVGRGGYTF. The DNA for the CDR3 is TGCGCCAGCAGCCAAGAGATTGGGGGGGGCGCCGTAGGAAGAGGTGGCTACACCTTC.

The sample holds a few counts of this clone. The chain combines TRBV3-1 (or the pseudogene TRBV3-2) with TRBJ1-6, with unresolved D. The V end lost 0 bases, the J end lost 8 bases, and 11 bases lay between the germline ends. Germline V gene sequence: CDR1 LGHDT, CDR2 YNNKEL (reference sequence). The CDR3 consists of 15 residues. This CDR3 is CASSQDARGYSPLHF. The CDR3 DNA sequence: TGTGCCAGCAGCCAAGATGCCAGAGGATATTCACCCCTCCACTTT.

The gene calls are TRBV28 and TRBJ2-7, with D perhaps TRBD1 (6 bases). Germline V gives CDR1 MDHEN, CDR2 SYDVKM. Trimming took 4 bases from V and 6 from J, leaving 10 bases between them. The CDR3 loop spans 12 amino acids. The CDR3 DNA reads as TGTGCCAGCAGTTCAGAGACAGGCGAGCAGTACTTC. Translated, it gives CASSSETGEQYF.

This sequence joins TRBV15 and TRBJ2-1, with a weak D call TRBD2 (5 bases). The CDR3 length is 14 residues. With 0 bases removed from V and 10 bases from J, the gap between germline ends came to 13 bases. CDR1 is LNHNV, CDR2 YYDKDF, per germline (reference sequence). The CDR3 here is CATSRDRGGKEQFF. Written as DNA, the CDR3 is TGTGCCACCAGCAGAGATCGGGGTGGGAAGGAGCAGTTCTTC.

This clone was detected a few times. This chain connects TRBV10-3 to TRBJ1-4; 9 bases align to TRBD1. Germline V gene sequence: CDR1 ENHRY, CDR2 SYGVKD. Trimming at V came to 0 bases and at J to 7 bases, leaving 0 bases not matched to a gene. This CDR3 spans 14 amino acids. The CDR3 DNA reads TGTGCCATCAGTGAGTCGACAGGGGGTGAAAAACTGTTTTTT. It encodes CAISESTGGEKLFF.

V gene TRBV28 combines with J gene TRBJ2-3, with D possibly TRBD2 on 6 matching bases. CDR3 length: 12 residues. Trimming cost V 6 bases and J 4 bases, with 8 bases left between them. Germline assignment: CDR1 MDHEN and CDR2 SYDVKM. The CDR3 DNA reads as TGTGCCAGCAGGGGAGGCGCAGATACGCAGTATTTT. Translated, it gives CASRGGADTQYF.

J is TRBJ1-2 and V is TRBV12-3 or TRBV12-4, with a weak D call TRBD1 (6 bases). The length of the CDR3 is 13 residues. Trimming stripped 5 bases from V and 4 bases from J, with 11 bases between. CDR3 nucleotides: TGTGCCAGCAGTCAAACAGGGACCTATGGCTACACCTTC. It codes for CASSQTGTYGYTF.

The V gene is TRBV24-1, the J gene TRBJ2-1; D remains unclear. CDR3 length: 16 amino acids. The germline V gene has CDR1 KGHDR and CDR2 SFDVKD. V gave up 1 base and J gave up 1 base, with 10 bases separating them. CDR3 DNA sequence: TGTGCCACCAGTGATTTTCAGGCGCGATCCTACAATGAGCAGTTCTTC. Translated, it gives CATSDFQARSYNEQFF.

Here the CDR3 DNA reads TGTGCCAGTAGTCGGGACAGGGAGGGTAAGAACAACTACGAGCAGTACTTC. This codes for CASSRDREGKNNYEQYF. The genes are TRBV6-6 and TRBJ2-7, with 9 bases lining up with TRBD1. CDR3 length: 17 residues. V shed 9 bases, J shed 3 bases, and the junction held 18 bases outside the gene matches. CDR1 and CDR2 (germline): MNHNY, SVGAGI (reference sequence).

This chain connects TRBV7-8 to TRBJ1-1; D possibly corresponds to TRBD1 (5 bases). Trimming left V 5 bases short and J 3 bases short, with 13 bases between. CDR3 size: 14 residues. CDR1 and CDR2 (germline): SGHVS, FQNEAQ. Written as DNA, the CDR3 is TGTGCCAGCAGCCGTACTCTGGGGCACACTGAAGCTTTCTTT. Translating gives CASSRTLGHTEAFF.

The chain joins TRBV12-3 or TRBV12-4 to TRBJ2-7, with a weak D call TRBD1 (6 bases). The CDR3 contains 13 residues. The V end was cut by 6 bases, the J end by 9 bases, with 18 bases between. The DNA for the CDR3 is TGTGCCAGCAGCCTTATCCAGGGGTTAGGGCAGTACTTC. The encoded protein is CASSLIQGLGQYF.

The V gene is TRBV7-8, the J gene TRBJ2-1; possibly TRBD2 for D (5 bases). V lost 2 bases and J lost 8, with 10 bases in between. The CDR3 totals 13 residues. The germline V gene encodes CDR1 SGHVS and CDR2 FQNEAQ. CDR3 protein: CASSLPSFYEQFF. CDR3 DNA: TGTGCCAGCAGCTTACCTAGCTTCTATGAGCAGTTCTTC.

There are a few counts of this clone. CDR3 nucleotides: TGTGCCAGCAGAAACCCGGGACAGGGGTCCCACGAGCAGTACTTC. Residues: CASRNPGQGSHEQYF. V and J are TRBV6-5 and TRBJ2-7; 10 bases match TRBD1. J lost 5 bases, V lost 6 bases, and 10 bases had no gene match. Germline V gene lookup returns CDR1 MNHEY and CDR2 SVGAGI. This CDR3 is 15 amino acids long.

The V gene is TRBV5-1, the J gene TRBJ1-2; 8 bases line up with TRBD1. Germline CDR1 is SGHRS and CDR2 is YFSETQ. V trimming: 0 bases; J trimming: 5 bases; junction bases outside the gene matches: 12. This CDR3 contains 17 residues. The CDR3 is CASSLEIIGQGFYGYTF. In DNA form, the CDR3 reads TGCGCCAGCAGCTTGGAAATTATTGGACAGGGTTTTTATGGCTACACCTTC.

Only a few counts were recorded for this clone. This chain uses TRBV5-1 with TRBJ2-1; D unresolved. Trimming removed 4 bases from V and 13 bases from J, with 18 bases in between. Germline V lookup: CDR1 SGHRS, CDR2 YFSETQ. The CDR3 is 13 residues long. The DNA for the CDR3 is TGCGCCAGCAGCCCCCCTGACTCTATTGTTCAGTTCTTC. Residues: CASSPPDSIVQFF.

The chain has TRBV5-4 and TRBJ2-4; D possibly corresponds to TRBD1 (5 bases). This CDR3 is 14 amino acids long. In germline, CDR1 is SGHNT, CDR2 YYREEE (reference sequence). V was trimmed by 2 bases and J by 6 bases, leaving 12 bases between them. CDR3 sequence: CASSFDRQGNIQYF. CDR3 nucleotides: TGTGCCAGCAGCTTCGACCGGCAGGGAAACATTCAGTACTTC.

The CDR3 is CASSGWQVHNEQFF. DNA of the CDR3: TGTGCCAGCAGCGGATGGCAGGTCCACAATGAGCAGTTCTTC. The chain employs TRBV7-9 and TRBJ2-1; unclear D gene. Germline loops: CDR1 SEHNR, CDR2 FQNEAQ (reference sequence). The ends were cut back, 5 bases at V and 5 bases at J, with 13 bases in the middle. The CDR3 covers 14 residues.

With regard to this clone: The sample holds other DNA sequences that translate to the same CDR3. This chain joins TRBV5-1 and TRBJ2-1; a possible D gene is TRBD2 (6 bases). The CDR3 runs 15 residues. Germline values: CDR1 SGHRS, CDR2 YFSETQ. V was clipped by 4 bases and J by 4 bases, with 15 bases between them. The CDR3 DNA reads TGCGCCAGCAGCCCGGGACTGGGGTCATACAATGAGCAGTTCTTC. This encodes CASSPGLGSYNEQFF.

This clone was counted a few times. This chain connects TRBV7-2 to TRBJ1-3; perhaps TRBD1 as D (6 bases). Germline V lookup: CDR1 SGHTA, CDR2 FQGNSA. The CDR3 loop spans 13 amino acids. Trimming cost V 8 bases and J 4 bases, with 12 bases left between them. CDR3 nucleotide sequence: TGTGCCAGCTTAAGGGACATCGGAAACACCATATATTTT. This translates into CASLRDIGNTIYF.

This chain uses TRBV7-8 with TRBJ2-3; tentative D call: TRBD1 (6 bases). Trimming pared 5 bases from V and 1 base from J, leaving 16 bases between. Germline CDR1 SGHVS, CDR2 FQNEAQ. This CDR3 region has 16 residues. The CDR3 nucleotides are TGTGCCAGCAGCGAATTACAGGGATACGGCACAGATACGCAGTATTTT. Its protein is CASSELQGYGTDTQYF.

J is TRBJ1-5 and V is TRBV3-1 (or the pseudogene TRBV3-2), with D unresolved. The ends were cut back, 9 bases at V and 7 bases at J, with 16 bases in the middle. CDR3 length: 13 residues. The V gene's germline CDR1 is LGHDT and CDR2 YNNKEL (reference sequence). The CDR3 bases are TGTGCCAGTGCGGTGGCAGATCAACAGCCCCAGCATTTT. It specifies CASAVADQQPQHF.

As for this clone: This same CDR3 is encoded by further DNA sequences in the sample. The CDR3 is CASSLSGGYNEQFF. The CDR3 DNA is TGCGCCAGCAGCTTGTCCGGCGGGTACAATGAGCAGTTCTTC. The chain recombines TRBV5-1 with TRBJ2-1; tentatively, D is TRBD2 (5 bases). This CDR3 has 14 residues. Germline lookup yields CDR1 SGHRS and CDR2 YFSETQ. V dropped 1 base and J dropped 4 bases, with 9 bases sitting between them. The variable domain in full, with the rest retrieved from reference TRBV5-1 and TRBJ2-1, is KAGVTQTPRYLIKTRGQQVTLSCSPISGHRSVSWYQQTPGQGLQFLFEYFSETQRNKGNFPGRFSGRQFSNSRSEMNVSTLELGDSALYLCASSLSGGYNEQFFGPGTRLTVL.

DNA of the CDR3: TGTGCCAGCAGCCCTACTCGGGGGAATCAGCCCCAGCATTTT. Translated: CASSPTRGNQPQHF. The rearrangement joins TRBV3-1 (or the pseudogene TRBV3-2) to TRBJ1-5; TRBD1 might be the D (5 bases). CDR3 size: 14 residues. V lost 4 bases and J lost 4, with 11 bases in between. CDR1 and CDR2 (germline): LGHDT, YNNKEL (reference sequence).

The chain combines TRBV28 with TRBJ2-2; unclear D gene. Germline V lookup: CDR1 MDHEN, CDR2 SYDVKM. The CDR3 is made up of 14 amino acids. V was clipped by 1 base and J by 4 bases, with 7 bases between them. CDR3 sequence: CASSLSGVTGELFF. CDR3 bases: TGTGCCAGCAGTTTATCTGGAGTCACCGGGGAGCTGTTTTTT.

The CDR3 spells CATSSHAGLLQETQYF. The CDR3 DNA is TGTGCCACCAGCAGTCACGCCGGACTATTACAAGAGACCCAGTACTTC. The chain employs TRBV15 and TRBJ2-5, with D maybe TRBD2 (6 bases). The length of the CDR3 is 16 residues. The V end lost 3 bases, the J end lost 2 bases, and 16 bases lay between the germline ends. In germline, CDR1 is LNHNV, CDR2 YYDKDF (reference sequence).